A single sample gave rise to the 27 T cell receptor beta chains below, sequenced in a study of early T cells in non-severe SARS-CoV-2 infection. TCRdb re-analysed the 5' RACE reads in MiXCR, keeping a single row per CDR3 protein. Of 75,000 to 80,000 distinct CDR3 sequences listed, 11% were seen once; the top ten hold around 13%. This sample comprised whole blood, obtained at baseline. The receptor source for this set is an adult who was a healthcare worker with PCR-confirmed SARS-CoV-2 infection or an uninfected control (not recorded which).

This clonotype was picked up a small number of times. V and J are TRBV29-1 and TRBJ1-5, with TRBD1 matching 8 bases. CDR3 length: 13 residues. The V and J ends lost 5 bases and 4 bases, in that order; junction bases with no gene match: 4. The V gene's germline CDR1 is SQVTM and CDR2 ANQGSEA. CDR3 region: CSVLDRGNQPQHF. DNA for the CDR3: TGCAGCGTTCTTGACAGGGGAAATCAGCCCCAGCATTTT.

CDR3 amino acids: CASSSILETQYF. The DNA for the CDR3 is TGTGCCAGCAGCTCCATCCTGGAGACCCAGTACTTC. The V call is TRBV7-2, the J call TRBJ2-5, with D uncertain. CDR3 length equals 12 residues. Per the germline V gene, CDR1 is SGHTA and CDR2 is FQGNSA. Deletions cut 4 bases from V and 5 bases from J, with 8 bases between.

The chain links TRBV11-2 to TRBJ1-2; tentative D call: TRBD1 (5 bases). Deletions cut 1 base from V and 6 bases from J, with 9 bases between. The CDR3 sequence is 13 residues long. Germline values: CDR1 SGHAT, CDR2 FQNNGV. The CDR3 loop is CASSLVRGDGYTF. The CDR3 DNA follows: TGTGCCAGCAGCTTAGTTCGAGGGGATGGCTACACCTTC. Supplemented by reference TRBV11-2 and TRBJ1-2, the full variable domain reads EAGVAQSPRYKIIEKRQSVAFWCNPISGHATLYWYQQILGQGPKLLIQFQNNGVVDDSQLPKDRFSAERLKGVDSTLKIQPAKLEDSAVYLCASSLVRGDGYTFGSGTRLTVV.

The rearrangement links TRBV27 to TRBJ1-5; D gene uncertain. This CDR3 contains 15 residues. Germline V gene data show CDR1 as MNHEY and CDR2 as SMNVEV (reference sequence). V was cut by 5 bases and J by 0 bases, with 11 bases left in between. The CDR3 reads CASSADPHSNQPQHF. The CDR3 DNA reads as TGTGCCAGCAGTGCGGATCCCCATAGCAATCAGCCCCAGCATTTT.

The CDR3 spells CASSPARSLNGYTF. DNA of the CDR3: TGTGCCAGCAGCCCCGCTCGGAGCTTAAATGGCTACACCTTC. J is TRBJ1-2 and V is TRBV3-1, with unresolved D. CDR1 and CDR2 from the germline V gene are LGHDT and YNNKEL (reference sequence). The V end lost 4 bases, the J end lost 6 bases, and 15 bases lay between the germline ends. This CDR3 comprises 14 residues.

The sample holds many counts of this clonotype. The chain has TRBV25-1 and TRBJ1-2, with 9 bases fitting TRBD1. In germline, CDR1 is MGHDK, CDR2 SYGVNS. Trimming took 4 bases from V and 5 from J; bases not matched to a gene: 2. CDR3 length: 13 amino acids. The CDR3 coding sequence is TGTGCCAGCAGTGGGACAGGGGCATATGGCTACACCTTC. This codes for CASSGTGAYGYTF.

This clonotype was found many times. The chain is built from TRBV29-1 and TRBJ2-7, with D possibly matching TRBD2 (6 bases). The CDR3 sequence is 12 residues long. The V and J ends lost 5 bases and 4 bases respectively, with 12 bases between them. CDR1 and CDR2 (germline): SQVTM, ANQGSEA. The CDR3 sequence is CSVTWGEYEQYF. CDR3 bases: TGCAGCGTTACGTGGGGGGAGTACGAGCAGTACTTC.

This clonotype has more than one count but fewer than ten. This chain links TRBV6-4 with TRBJ2-3; TRBD2 is a possible D gene (7 bases). The CDR3 spans 16 residues. V was cut by 0 bases and J by 2 bases, with 12 bases left in between. Germline V CDR1 and CDR2: MRHNA, SNTAGT. The CDR3 region has the DNA TGTGCCAGCAGTGACTCGGCGGGGGCCGCCACAGATACGCAGTATTTT. Its protein is CASSDSAGAATDTQYF.

A few counts support this clonotype. The chain links TRBV20-1 to TRBJ2-2, with D possibly TRBD2 on 6 matching bases. CDR3 length: 14 residues. The germline CDR1 and CDR2 sequences are DFQATT and SNEGSKA (reference sequence). V lost 6 bases and J 3 bases, leaving 14 bases between the germline ends. The CDR3 sequence: CSAGGDPDTGELFF. CDR3 DNA sequence: TGCAGTGCCGGCGGGGACCCCGACACCGGGGAGCTGTTTTTT.

Only a few counts were recorded for this clonotype. This chain's CDR3 is CASSLGKTQYF. The CDR3 DNA is TGTGCCAGCAGCTTAGGCAAGACCCAGTACTTC. This rearrangement joins TRBV13 to TRBJ2-5; no firm D call. The CDR3 runs to 11 residues. Trimming removed 0 bases from V and 6 bases from J, with 2 bases in between. The germline V gene encodes CDR1 PRHDT and CDR2 FYEKMQ (reference sequence).

CDR3 protein: CSVGDPPRNYF. The CDR3, as DNA: TGCAGCGTTGGTGATCCACCCCGAAATTACTTC. V is TRBV29-1 and J is TRBJ2-7; D not certain. Trimming removed 4 bases from V and 13 bases from J, with 17 bases in between. Germline CDR1 SQVTM, CDR2 ANQGSEA. There are 11 residues in the CDR3.

The chain combines TRBV12-3 or TRBV12-4 with TRBJ1-6, with a weak D call TRBD1 (5 bases). The CDR3 spans 15 residues. Trimming took off 4 bases at V and 7 bases at J, with 14 bases between the two ends. The CDR3 DNA follows: TGTGCCAGCAGTTGGCGAGGAGGGGAAAATTCACCCCTCCACTTT. This translates into CASSWRGGENSPLHF.

The chain is built from TRBV5-4 and TRBJ2-3; TRBD1 matches 9 bases. The CDR3 has 15 amino acids. Germline V gene sequence: CDR1 SGHNT, CDR2 YYREEE (reference sequence). J gave up 3 bases and V 0 bases, and 2 bases lay outside the gene matches. The CDR3 coding sequence is TGTGCCAGCAGCTTGGACAGGGGGCTAACAGATACGCAGTATTTT. Its protein product is CASSLDRGLTDTQYF.

This clonotype was seen a few times. The genes are TRBV5-1 and TRBJ1-1; perhaps TRBD1 as D (5 bases). This CDR3 has 13 amino acids. V lost 3 bases to trimming and J lost 3 bases, with 9 bases between them. The germline V gene has CDR1 SGHRS and CDR2 YFSETQ. The CDR3 DNA reads as TGCGCCAGCAGCTCAGGGACCCACACTGAAGCTTTCTTT. Translation gives CASSSGTHTEAFF.

A few counts support this clonotype. V usage is TRBV6-5 and J usage is TRBJ2-7; D is possibly TRBD1 (6 bases). Germline assignment: CDR1 MNHEY and CDR2 SVGAGI. V lost 4 bases and J 5 bases, leaving 27 bases between the germline ends. The CDR3 length is 18 residues. CDR3 coding DNA: TGTGCCAGCAGTTCTTCCCGAAAGGCCGGGACAAGTTCGCACGAGCAGTACTTC. Its protein is CASSSSRKAGTSSHEQYF.

This clonotype was observed a few times. No DNA is shown, since the ends of the CDR3 on it are uncertain; the CDR3 is the one TCRdb lists. The chain recombines TRBV21-1 with TRBJ1-1. TRBV21-1 is classified as a pseudogene. With termini counted, the CDR3 has 14 amino acids. The CDR3 here is CASSVGKGNTEAFF.

Written as DNA, the CDR3 is TGCGCCAGCAGCTTGGATTGGGGTGGCAATGAGCAGTTCTTC. As protein: CASSLDWGGNEQFF. The rearrangement links TRBV5-1 to TRBJ2-1; D not resolved. V was clipped by 0 bases and J by 6 bases, with 10 bases between them. The CDR3 consists of 14 residues. Germline CDR1 is SGHRS and CDR2 is YFSETQ.

This clonotype turned up a few times. The chain has TRBV5-1 and TRBJ2-4, with TRBD2 identical over 10 bases. J gave up 8 bases and V 4 bases, and 3 bases lay outside the gene matches. This CDR3 has 13 amino acids. Germline V lookup: CDR1 SGHRS, CDR2 YFSETQ. The CDR3 reads CASSVGLADIQYF. CDR3 DNA sequence: TGCGCCAGCAGCGTTGGACTAGCGGACATTCAGTACTTC.

V and J are TRBV7-8 and TRBJ2-1; weak D call: TRBD2 (5 bases). Trimming left V 5 bases short and J 0 bases short, with 14 bases between. The CDR3 totals 16 residues. Germline-derived CDR1 and CDR2 are SGHVS and FQNEAQ. CDR3 protein: CASSGRTSPSYNEQFF. The DNA of the CDR3 is TGTGCCAGCAGCGGGAGAACCAGCCCCTCCTACAATGAGCAGTTCTTC.

Only a few counts were recorded for this clonotype. The chain recombines TRBV2 with TRBJ2-5; TRBD2 aligns across 9 bases. The germline V gene has CDR1 SNHLY and CDR2 FYNNEI. The V gene end was trimmed by 6 bases and the J gene end by 7 bases; junction bases not matched to a gene: 6. The CDR3 runs 13 residues. The CDR3 reads CASRALLAGTQYF. CDR3 bases: TGTGCCAGCAGAGCCCTACTAGCGGGGACCCAGTACTTC. The whole variable domain, remainder taken from reference TRBV2 and TRBJ2-5, is EPEVTQTPSHQVTQMGQEVILRCVPISNHLYFYWYRQILGQKVEFLVSFYNNEISEKSEIFDDQFSVERPDGSNFTLKIRSTKLEDSAMYFCASRALLAGTQYFGPGTRLLVL.

This clonotype was found a few times. V usage is TRBV5-5 and J usage is TRBJ2-1; TRBD1 is a possible D gene (5 bases). Germline CDR1 reads SGHKS; CDR2 reads YYEKEE (reference sequence). This CDR3 region has 18 residues. V lost 0 bases, J lost 1 base, and 17 bases lay in between. CDR3 amino acids: CASSLEGLMISSYNEQFF. DNA of the CDR3: TGTGCCAGCAGCTTGGAGGGGTTAATGATTTCTTCCTACAATGAGCAGTTCTTC.

This chain joins TRBV10-3 and TRBJ1-2, with 7 positions matching TRBD1. With V trimmed by 2 bases and J by 4 bases, 4 bases remained unmatched. The CDR3 totals 14 residues. Germline CDR1 and CDR2: ENHRY and SYGVKD. CDR3 residues: CAISEPTGFYGYTF. Written as DNA, the CDR3 is TGTGCCATCAGTGAGCCGACAGGGTTCTATGGCTACACCTTC.

This clonotype appeared a few times. This rearrangement joins TRBV29-1 to TRBJ2-7, with D possibly being TRBD1 or TRBD2 (5 bases each). The V and J ends lost 4 bases and 0 bases respectively, with 10 bases between them. This CDR3 comprises 13 residues. Germline CDR1 is SQVTM and CDR2 is ANQGSEA. The CDR3 sequence is CSVVSGTSYEQYF. The CDR3, as DNA: TGCAGCGTTGTGTCAGGGACCTCCTACGAGCAGTACTTC.

This clonotype was recorded at least ten times. The rearrangement links TRBV20-1 to TRBJ2-5, with a weak D call TRBD1 (5 bases). This CDR3 is 14 amino acids long. Trimming left V 4 bases short and J 0 bases short, with 12 bases between. CDR1 DFQATT and CDR2 SNEGSKA come from the germline V gene (reference sequence). CDR3 sequence (DNA): TGCAGTGCTAACCGCTACAGGAACCAAGAGACCCAGTACTTC. Amino acids: CSANRYRNQETQYF.

The genes are TRBV29-1 and TRBJ1-2; 12 bases line up with TRBD1. The CDR3 has 14 amino acids. Trimming took 4 bases from V and 7 from J; bases not matched to a gene: 7. Germline values: CDR1 SQVTM, CDR2 ANQGSEA. In DNA, the CDR3 is TGCAGCGTTGCCCGGGGACAGGGGGCGCCTGGCTACACCTTC. This codes for CSVARGQGAPGYTF.

This clonotype has only a few counts. As DNA, the CDR3 is TGTGCCAGCACACTCCGGGACAGCCGCACAGATACGCAGTATTTT. It encodes CASTLRDSRTDTQYF. The V and J genes are TRBV7-8 and TRBJ2-3; 7 nucleotides match TRBD1. Trimming removed 7 bases from V and 1 base from J; junction bases left unmatched: 8. This CDR3 region has 15 residues. Germline values: CDR1 SGHVS, CDR2 FQNEAQ.

This clonotype has a count of ten or more. J is TRBJ2-1 and V is TRBV29-1, with 7 bases matching TRBD2. CDR1 is SQVTM and CDR2 is ANQGSEA in the germline V gene. V lost 4 bases and J lost 5; bases outside the gene matches: 2. The CDR3 extends over 12 amino acids. DNA of the CDR3: TGCAGCGTTGGGGAGGGAGACAATGAGCAGTTCTTC. This gives the protein CSVGEGDNEQFF.